Shown below are 2 T cell receptor beta chains from a single sample sequenced in a study of cytomegalovirus exposure and HLA in healthy donors. The PCR ran on 60 Vbeta and 13 Jbeta primers. Data came from immunoSEQ multiplex PCR; TCRdb stores just in-frame clones and leaves some out. The sample carries approximately 100,000 clones, around 75% recorded once. The material sequenced was PBMCs. All receptors come from a man aged 45-60 years in good health and CMV-seronegative.

This rearrangement joins TRBV5-6 to TRBJ2-3; D perhaps matches TRBD2 (6 bases). This CDR3 spans 13 amino acids. V lost 1 base and J lost 4, with 7 bases in between. CDR1 and CDR2 from the germline V gene are SGHDT and YYEEEE. CDR3 loop: CASSLSGADTQYF. The CDR3 DNA reads TGTGCCAGCAGCTTGTCGGGGGCAGATACGCAGTATTTT.

The chain carries TRBV9 and TRBJ1-1; perhaps TRBD1 as D (5 bases). Looked up from germline, CDR1 is SGDLS and CDR2 is YYNGEE. Trimming shortened V by 0 bases and J by 1 base, and 7 bases separated the two germline ends. The CDR3 spans 14 residues. The CDR3 spells CASSVEGQNTEAFF. DNA of the CDR3: TGTGCCAGCAGCGTAGAGGGGCAGAACACTGAAGCTTTCTTT.